A single sample gave rise to the 10 T cell receptor beta chains below, sequenced in a study of siplizumab effects on memory and regulatory T cells (dated by TCRdb to between 2018 and 2020). Receptor amplification or capture employed the immunoSEQ multiplex PCR assay. TCRdb took over this immuneACCESS table, retaining in-frame rearrangements with V and J assigned. Such tables are incomplete; in checked studies, under half of the missing clones stem from an unresolved V gene, and the remainder is unexplained. Across this sample there are roughly 100,000 clones, with over 90% seen only once. The ten largest make up 12% of the sample. Input material: non-Treg CD4+ T cells sorted from blood. Interpreted using the paper, the cell subset or site label stands for: FACS-sorted unstimulated CD4+ non-regulatory T cells. These receptors were taken from a human donor in good health.

V is TRBV6-6 and J is TRBJ2-2; maybe TRBD2 (6 bases). V was trimmed by 5 bases and J by 1 base, leaving 11 bases between them. This CDR3 is 15 amino acids long. The V gene's germline CDR1 is MNHNY and CDR2 SVGAGI (reference sequence). CDR3 in DNA: TGTGCCAGCAGTAGCATGGGACTGAACACCGGGGAGCTGTTTTTT. Protein: CASSSMGLNTGELFF.

This clone was seen only once. CDR3: CASSLGQGGYGYTF. The CDR3 nucleotides read TGCGCCAGCAGCCTGGGGCAGGGGGGCTATGGCTACACCTTC. The chain couples TRBV5-1 to TRBJ1-2, with 7 bases fitting TRBD1. The germline CDR1 and CDR2 sequences are SGHRS and YFSETQ. CDR3 size: 14 residues. V gave up 4 bases and J gave up 4 bases; unmatched junction bases: 7.

The J gene is TRBJ2-7, the V gene TRBV19; 7 nucleotides match TRBD1. V shed 1 base, J shed 3 bases, and the junction held 0 bases outside the gene matches. Germline CDR1 reads LNHDA; CDR2 reads SQIVND (reference sequence). This CDR3 has 13 residues. Written as DNA, the CDR3 is TGTGCCAGTAGTATAGGACAGGGCTACGAGCAGTACTTC. The encoded protein is CASSIGQGYEQYF.

Here the CDR3 DNA reads TGTGCCAGCAGCTTCCCCCTTGGGCGGTTCTATAGCAATCAGCCCCAGCATTTT. Translating it yields CASSFPLGRFYSNQPQHF. The rearrangement uses TRBV7-9 and TRBJ1-5, with D unresolved. The CDR3 runs to 18 residues. The germline CDR1 and CDR2 sequences are SEHNR and FQNEAQ (reference sequence). Trimming shortened V by 3 bases and J by 0 bases, and 18 bases separated the two germline ends.

The chain combines TRBV6-1 with TRBJ2-1, with TRBD2 matching over 8 bases. V lost 2 bases, J lost 8 bases, and 8 bases stayed unmatched. This CDR3 spans 15 amino acids. Germline V lookup: CDR1 MNHNS, CDR2 SASEGT. In DNA form, the CDR3 reads TGTGCCAGCAGTGAACTGAGCGGGAGTTGGGATGAGCAGTTCTTC. As protein: CASSELSGSWDEQFF.

The chain has TRBV6-1 and TRBJ2-1; D call uncertain. Germline-derived CDR1 and CDR2 are MNHNS and SASEGT. The CDR3 has 12 residues. The germline V and J ends were trimmed by 6 bases and 5 bases, with 8 bases remaining between them. CDR3 amino acids: CASRSVDNEQFF. DNA of the CDR3: TGTGCCAGCAGATCCGTGGACAATGAGCAGTTCTTC.

The rearrangement uses TRBV7-9 and TRBJ2-1, with 9 nucleotides matching TRBD2. The CDR3 has 18 residues. The germline gives CDR1 SEHNR, CDR2 FQNEAQ (reference sequence). V trimming: 4 bases; J trimming: 1 base; junction bases outside the gene matches: 11. The CDR3 nucleotides are TGTGCCAGCAGCTCCACCGGGGCGGGAGGGCCTTCCTACAATGAGCAGTTCTTC. It is translated as CASSSTGAGGPSYNEQFF.

The rearrangement links TRBV10-3 to TRBJ2-2; 7 bases map to TRBD1. Germline assignment: CDR1 ENHRY and CDR2 SYGVKD. This CDR3 contains 14 residues. V trimming: 7 bases; J trimming: 3 bases; junction bases outside the gene matches: 5. CDR3 in DNA: TGTGCCATCAAGCCAGACAGGGACACCGGGGAGCTGTTTTTT. This encodes CAIKPDRDTGELFF.

The V and J genes are TRBV11-3 and TRBJ2-5, with D perhaps matching TRBD2 (5 bases). In germline, CDR1 is SGHNT, CDR2 YENEEA. Trimming left V 0 bases short and J 5 bases short, with 19 bases between. This CDR3 contains 17 residues. The CDR3 nucleotides are TGTGCCAGCAGCTTAGACCCGGGGTCGGGCCCTAGGGAGACCCAGTACTTC. It encodes CASSLDPGSGPRETQYF.

The DNA of the CDR3 is TGTGCCTGGGACCGTGATCTCACCTACGAGCAGTACTTC. As protein: CAWDRDLTYEQYF. The chain recombines TRBV30 with TRBJ2-7; D remains ambiguous. Germline V lookup: CDR1 GTSNPN, CDR2 SVGIG (reference sequence). The CDR3 is made up of 13 amino acids. Trimming shortened V by 5 bases and J by 2 bases, and 13 bases separated the two germline ends.